Given below is one T cell receptor beta chain in context. Its specificity is not known. The table came from immunoSEQ multiplex PCR; TCRdb's copy has only in-frame clones and leaves some out. This repertoire shows about 68,000 clones, roughly 84% found once; its top ten account for 0.6% to 0.8%. Germline V gives CDR1 SGHRS, CDR2 YFSETQ. This CDR3 is 14 amino acids long. J gave up 2 bases and V 4 bases, and 6 bases lay outside the gene matches. The data belong to a study of OX40 agonist ivuxolimab in advanced cancers. Study-level points and caveats: Partial responders at 0.1-3.0 mg/kg had among the lowest clonal expansion.

The clonotype originates from an adult with an advanced solid tumor such as melanoma, head and neck, liver or kidney cancer. The sequencing used CD4+ or CD8+ T cells sorted from blood, collected in a trial of the OX40 agonist ivuxolimab. This sequence joins TRBV5-1 and TRBJ2-7, with TRBD1 matching 7 bases. The CDR3 DNA reads as TGCGCCAGCAGCCAGGGACAGACCGCCTACGAGCAGTACTTC. Amino acid sequence: CASSQGQTAYEQYF.